This is a list of T cell receptor beta chains from one sample in a study of cytomegalovirus exposure and HLA in healthy donors. Only in-frame clones appear in the TCRdb table, and some are missing; sequencing was by immunoSEQ multiplex PCR. This sample yields fewer than 200,000 clones, of which about 72% are seen a single time; 3% to 4.5% belongs to the top ten. Sequencing used PBMCs. The receptors come from a man aged 25 to 40 in good health and CMV-seropositive. CDR3s include the opening cysteine and the closing phenylalanine or tryptophan. Fields, in order: CDR3 DNA, CDR3 protein, D gene, V gene, clone size, J gene. The D gene is left open where the match is weak. Rows may omit the clone size; those that give it use once, few, many or a size class.

CDR3nt: TGTGCCAGTAGTATGAGGACTAGCGGGCTCAATGAGCAGTTCTTC; CDR3aa: CASSMRTSGLNEQFF; d_gene: TRBD2; v_gene: TRBV19; abundance: .; j_gene: TRBJ2-1
CDR3nt: TGCGCCAGCAGCCAAATAGGGAGGACTGAAGCTTTCTTT; CDR3aa: CASSQIGRTEAFF; d_gene: .; v_gene: TRBV4-1; abundance: .; j_gene: TRBJ1-1
CDR3nt: TGTGCCAGCAGCGGCCAACGGGATCTAAGCTCCTACGAGCAGTACTTC; CDR3aa: CASSGQRDLSSYEQYF; d_gene: .; v_gene: TRBV7-8; abundance: .; j_gene: TRBJ2-7
CDR3nt: TGTGCCAGCAGCCTCGGGACTGGCCAAGAGACCCAGTACTTC; CDR3aa: CASSLGTGQETQYF; d_gene: .; v_gene: TRBV9; abundance: .; j_gene: TRBJ2-5
CDR3nt: TGTGCCAGCAGCTCAGGGGCAACCGGGACTAGCGGGGGGGCGACCCAGTACTTC; CDR3aa: CASSSGATGTSGGATQYF; d_gene: TRBD2; v_gene: TRBV7-2; abundance: .; j_gene: TRBJ2-5
CDR3nt: TGTGCCAGCAGTGTAACAGGGGGGACCTACGAGCAGTACTTC; CDR3aa: CASSVTGGTYEQYF; d_gene: TRBD1; v_gene: TRBV6-1; abundance: .; j_gene: TRBJ2-7
CDR3nt: TGTGCCAGCAGCTTAGTGCGGACAGATACGCAGTATTTT; CDR3aa: CASSLVRTDTQYF; d_gene: .; v_gene: TRBV13; abundance: few; j_gene: TRBJ2-3
CDR3nt: TGTGCCAGCGGGAGGAATCAGCCCCAGCATTTT; CDR3aa: CASGRNQPQHF; d_gene: .; v_gene: TRBV6-5; abundance: .; j_gene: TRBJ1-5
CDR3nt: TGCGCCAGCAGCCAAGAGGGGCTGCTTAGATACAATGAGCAGTTCTTC; CDR3aa: CASSQEGLLRYNEQFF; d_gene: .; v_gene: TRBV4-1; abundance: .; j_gene: TRBJ2-1
CDR3nt: TGTGCCATCAGTGAGCGTGCGGCAGGGGAAATGAGCGAGCAGTACTTC; CDR3aa: CAISERAAGEMSEQYF; d_gene: .; v_gene: TRBV10-3; abundance: .; j_gene: TRBJ2-7
CDR3nt: TGTGCCAGCAGCGTGGGGGGGTCATGGGAGACCCAGTACTTC; CDR3aa: CASSVGGSWETQYF; d_gene: TRBD2; v_gene: TRBV9; abundance: .; j_gene: TRBJ2-5
CDR3nt: TGTGCCAGCAGTTACTCCAGATCTCCTGGTGTTGGCGAGCAGTACTTC; CDR3aa: CASSYSRSPGVGEQYF; d_gene: .; v_gene: TRBV6-5; abundance: .; j_gene: TRBJ2-7
CDR3nt: TGTGCCAGCAGTGAGCTCAGGGGGCTGGACAAAAACATTCAGTACTTC; CDR3aa: CASSELRGLDKNIQYF; d_gene: TRBD1; v_gene: TRBV6-4; abundance: .; j_gene: TRBJ2-4
CDR3nt: TGTGCCAGCGTAAGACAGTTAGCTAACTATGGCTACACCTTC; CDR3aa: CASVRQLANYGYTF; d_gene: .; v_gene: TRBV2; abundance: few; j_gene: TRBJ1-2
CDR3nt: TGCGCCAGCAGCCACCTAGGGGGGGCGAATGAGCAGTTCTTC; CDR3aa: CASSHLGGANEQFF; d_gene: .; v_gene: TRBV4-1; abundance: .; j_gene: TRBJ2-1
CDR3nt: TGTGCCAGCACCCCAGGGACTAGCGGGGTGGGGGAGCTGTTTTTT; CDR3aa: CASTPGTSGVGELFF; d_gene: TRBD2; v_gene: TRBV27; abundance: .; j_gene: TRBJ2-2
CDR3nt: TGTGCCAGCACCTTCGACAGTCTTAATGAAAAACTGTTTTTT; CDR3aa: CASTFDSLNEKLFF; d_gene: .; v_gene: TRBV28; abundance: .; j_gene: TRBJ1-4
CDR3nt: TGCGCCAGCAGCCAAGATGGACAGGGGGCGGCTGGAAACACCATATATTTT; CDR3aa: CASSQDGQGAAGNTIYF; d_gene: TRBD1; v_gene: TRBV4-1; abundance: .; j_gene: TRBJ1-3
CDR3nt: TGTGCCAGCAGCATCGACAGGGGGCAAAACGAGCAGTACTTC; CDR3aa: CASSIDRGQNEQYF; d_gene: TRBD1; v_gene: TRBV7-2; abundance: .; j_gene: TRBJ2-7
CDR3nt: TGTGCCAGCAGGGAGACAGGGGGCTTCGAAGCTTTCTTT; CDR3aa: CASRETGGFEAFF; d_gene: TRBD1; v_gene: TRBV6-6; abundance: .; j_gene: TRBJ1-1
CDR3nt: TGCGCCAGCAGCCAACCGGGACAGGGAACTAGCACAGATACGCAGTATTTT; CDR3aa: CASSQPGQGTSTDTQYF; d_gene: TRBD1; v_gene: TRBV4-1; abundance: .; j_gene: TRBJ2-3
CDR3nt: TGCGCCAGCAGCCAAGAACCCAGCGGGGGCCCTAACACCGGGGAGCTGTTTTTT; CDR3aa: CASSQEPSGGPNTGELFF; d_gene: TRBD2; v_gene: TRBV4-3; abundance: few; j_gene: TRBJ2-2
CDR3nt: TGTGCCAGCAGCTCTCAGGGGGCCACTGAAGCTTTCTTT; CDR3aa: CASSSQGATEAFF; d_gene: TRBD1; v_gene: TRBV5-6; abundance: once; j_gene: TRBJ1-1
CDR3nt: TGTGCCAGCACCCAAGGGGGCCGGGACGGAGGAAACACCATATATTTT; CDR3aa: CASTQGGRDGGNTIYF; d_gene: TRBD1; v_gene: TRBV7-9; abundance: .; j_gene: TRBJ1-3
CDR3nt: TGTGCCAGCAGTTACTCGATGAGGGAGGGAGGAGAGACCCAGTACTTC; CDR3aa: CASSYSMREGGETQYF; d_gene: TRBD2; v_gene: TRBV6-5; abundance: .; j_gene: TRBJ2-5
CDR3nt: TGTGCCAGCGGGAGACAGGGCGCCGGGGAGCTGTTTTTT; CDR3aa: CASGRQGAGELFF; d_gene: TRBD1; v_gene: TRBV28; abundance: .; j_gene: TRBJ2-2
CDR3nt: TGTGCCAGCAGCTTAGTGGGAGGTTATAATTCACCCCTCCACTTT; CDR3aa: CASSLVGGYNSPLHF; d_gene: .; v_gene: TRBV11-2; abundance: .; j_gene: TRBJ1-6
CDR3nt: TGTGCCAGCAGCCCCCAGGGGGCCTACGAGCAGTACTTC; CDR3aa: CASSPQGAYEQYF; d_gene: TRBD1; v_gene: TRBV11-2; abundance: .; j_gene: TRBJ2-7
CDR3nt: TGCAGCGTTGATGGGACAGGGCTGTACGAGCAGTACTTC; CDR3aa: CSVDGTGLYEQYF; d_gene: TRBD1; v_gene: TRBV29-1; abundance: .; j_gene: TRBJ2-7
CDR3nt: TGTGCCAGCACTAGGACAGGGGGTTCCTACGAGCAGTACTTC; CDR3aa: CASTRTGGSYEQYF; d_gene: TRBD1; v_gene: TRBV6-6; abundance: .; j_gene: TRBJ2-7
CDR3nt: TGTGCCACACCGGAAGGGGGAAACTATGGCTACACCTTC; CDR3aa: CATPEGGNYGYTF; d_gene: .; v_gene: TRBV2; abundance: .; j_gene: TRBJ1-2
CDR3nt: TGTGCCAGTAGTATCTCCGGGACAGGGTATAGCAATCAGCCCCAGCATTTT; CDR3aa: CASSISGTGYSNQPQHF; d_gene: TRBD1; v_gene: TRBV19; abundance: .; j_gene: TRBJ1-5
CDR3nt: TGTGCCAGCTCCAACGGGGGGGAGCAGTACTTC; CDR3aa: CASSNGGEQYF; d_gene: TRBD2; v_gene: TRBV6-5; abundance: .; j_gene: TRBJ2-7
CDR3nt: TGTGCCAGCAGTGAAGAGGACAGGGCCCCGGGGGTTACAGATACGCAGTATTTT; CDR3aa: CASSEEDRAPGVTDTQYF; d_gene: TRBD1; v_gene: TRBV6-1; abundance: .; j_gene: TRBJ2-3
CDR3nt: TGTGCCACCTCTGTCGGACTAGCGGGCACAGATACGCAGTATTTT; CDR3aa: CATSVGLAGTDTQYF; d_gene: TRBD2; v_gene: TRBV19; abundance: few; j_gene: TRBJ2-3
CDR3nt: TGCGCCAGCAGCCAAGGATTTACTGTTGGAGATACGCAGTATTTT; CDR3aa: CASSQGFTVGDTQYF; d_gene: .; v_gene: TRBV4-3; abundance: .; j_gene: TRBJ2-3
CDR3nt: TGTGCCAGCAGAGGGACAGCAGAAGAGACCCAGTACTTC; CDR3aa: CASRGTAEETQYF; d_gene: TRBD1; v_gene: TRBV7-2; abundance: .; j_gene: TRBJ2-5
CDR3nt: TGTGCCAGCAGCTTGGAAATGTACTCTGGAAACACCATATATTTT; CDR3aa: CASSLEMYSGNTIYF; d_gene: .; v_gene: TRBV5-4; abundance: .; j_gene: TRBJ1-3
CDR3nt: TGTGCCAGCAGCTCGGGACAGGGGGCTAATGAAAAACTGTTTTTT; CDR3aa: CASSSGQGANEKLFF; d_gene: TRBD1; v_gene: TRBV5-6; abundance: .; j_gene: TRBJ1-4
CDR3nt: TGTGCCAGCAGCTTAAAGGGGGCTCACACCATATATTTT; CDR3aa: CASSLKGAHTIYF; d_gene: TRBD1; v_gene: TRBV7-2; abundance: .; j_gene: TRBJ1-3
CDR3nt: TGTGCCAGCAGCTCAGGGGTCCTCTCCTACAATGAGCAGTTCTTC; CDR3aa: CASSSGVLSYNEQFF; d_gene: .; v_gene: TRBV7-3; abundance: .; j_gene: TRBJ2-1
CDR3nt: TGTGCCGGAGGAAGGGGGCTGGGAGAGACCCAGTACTTC; CDR3aa: CAGGRGLGETQYF; d_gene: TRBD1; v_gene: TRBV2; abundance: .; j_gene: TRBJ2-5
CDR3nt: TGTGCCAGTAGTATGGGACTAGCTGATGAGCAGTTCTTC; CDR3aa: CASSMGLADEQFF; d_gene: TRBD2; v_gene: TRBV19; abundance: .; j_gene: TRBJ2-1
CDR3nt: TGTGCCAGCAGTTCCCCCTACGGCTACACCTTC; CDR3aa: CASSSPYGYTF; d_gene: .; v_gene: TRBV28; abundance: .; j_gene: TRBJ1-2
CDR3nt: TGTGCCAGCACCCCGGCAAAGGGGGGGTACGAGCAGTACTTC; CDR3aa: CASTPAKGGYEQYF; d_gene: .; v_gene: TRBV6-6; abundance: .; j_gene: TRBJ2-7
CDR3nt: TGTGCCAGCAGCGGGACAGGGGGAATCTACGAGCAGTACTTC; CDR3aa: CASSGTGGIYEQYF; d_gene: TRBD1; v_gene: TRBV11-3; abundance: .; j_gene: TRBJ2-7
CDR3nt: TGTGCCAGCAGGGACCTGGACAGGGGGGCCGGGGAGCTGTTTTTT; CDR3aa: CASRDLDRGAGELFF; d_gene: TRBD1; v_gene: TRBV2; abundance: few; j_gene: TRBJ2-2
CDR3nt: TGTGCCAGCAGCTTGGGCGGGGGGAACACCGGGGAGCTGTTTTTT; CDR3aa: CASSLGGGNTGELFF; d_gene: TRBD2; v_gene: TRBV5-4; abundance: .; j_gene: TRBJ2-2